This T cell receptor beta chain was recorded in a study of cytomegalovirus exposure and HLA in healthy donors. Broader study findings: The tendency of first-cohort TCR clusters to co-occur in the 90 to 150 validation repertoires was the finding of a later analysis.

Data came from immunoSEQ multiplex PCR; TCRdb stores just in-frame clones and leaves some out. Of about 330,000 clones detected, approximately 86% appear once; the ten largest clones hold about 1.2%. This clone was seen a single time. The antigen remains unidentified. CDR3 length: 16 residues. Trimming removed 5 bases from V and 0 bases from J, with 14 bases in between. Per germline, CDR1 PRHDT and CDR2 FYEKMQ (reference sequence). This receptor was taken from a woman aged 25-40 years in good health and CMV-seropositive. This sequence joins TRBV13 and TRBJ1-3; no firm D call. Sample: PBMCs. The CDR3 is CASSPSWPISGNTIYF. In DNA form, the CDR3 reads TGTGCCAGCAGCCCAAGTTGGCCTATCTCTGGAAACACCATATATTTT.